These 24 T cell receptor beta chains originate from one sample sequenced in a study of blood T cells in healthy people across ages. Together with a sample-barcoded 5' primer, a J-beta primer mix was included in a second PCR lasting about 7 to 11 cycles. One entry per CDR3 protein, called by TCRdb with MiXCR from the 5' RACE reads. Of about 1.7 million distinct CDR3 sequences in the sample, roughly 28% were seen once. Sequenced: blood. These TCRs come from a woman younger than 45 in good health.

The chain employs TRBV7-2 and TRBJ2-7, with D uncertain. V was pared by 0 bases and J by 4 bases, with 13 bases between. CDR1 is SGHTA, CDR2 FQGNSA, per germline. The CDR3 totals 15 residues. The DNA of the CDR3 is TGTGCCAGCAGCTTAGCGGTCGTTCTGGTTTACGAGCAGTACTTC. It translates to CASSLAVVLVYEQYF.

This chain connects TRBV28 to TRBJ2-5, with a tentative D call TRBD2 (5 bases). This CDR3 spans 15 amino acids. From germline, CDR1 is MDHEN and CDR2 SYDVKM. The V end was cut by 2 bases, the J end by 7 bases, with 17 bases between. CDR3 coding DNA: TGTGCCAGCAGTTTAGCATCGACTCCCCGGGGGACCCAGTACTTC. It is translated as CASSLASTPRGTQYF. Supplemented by reference TRBV28 and TRBJ2-5, the full variable domain reads DVKVTQSSRYLVKRTGEKVFLECVQDMDHENMFWYRQDPGLGLRLIYFSYDVKMKEKGDIPEGYSVSREKKERFSLILESASTNQTSMYLCASSLASTPRGTQYFGPGTRLLVL.

This sequence joins TRBV20-1 and TRBJ2-7, with TRBD2 identical over 11 bases. J was trimmed by 7 bases and V by 5 bases; bases with no gene match: 7. Germline CDR1 DFQATT, CDR2 SNEGSKA (reference sequence). The CDR3 has 13 residues. The CDR3 DNA is TGCAGTGCTCCAACTAGCGGGAGAGGGGAGCAGTACTTC. Protein: CSAPTSGRGEQYF.

V gene TRBV28 combines with J gene TRBJ2-3; D ambiguous. The germline V gene encodes CDR1 MDHEN and CDR2 SYDVKM. The CDR3 covers 15 residues. Trimming stripped 5 bases from V and 3 bases from J, with 15 bases between. CDR3 coding DNA: TGTGCCAGCAGTGGGTTATTAGTAAGAACAGATACGCAGTATTTT. Translated, it gives CASSGLLVRTDTQYF.

This clonotype was observed a handful of times. The CDR3 DNA reads TGTGCCAGCAGCGGGACCGAACTCTATGGCTACACCTTC. It specifies CASSGTELYGYTF. This chain connects TRBV27 to TRBJ1-2; a weak D match, TRBD1 (5 bases). This CDR3 region has 13 residues. The V gene lost 6 bases and the J gene lost 4 bases, with 12 bases spanning the gap. Germline V lookup: CDR1 MNHEY, CDR2 SMNVEV (reference sequence).

The chain has TRBV7-9 and TRBJ2-7, with D hard to call. Trimming took off 5 bases at V and 3 bases at J, with 14 bases between the two ends. Germline CDR1 SEHNR, CDR2 FQNEAQ (reference sequence). This CDR3 is 14 amino acids long. The CDR3 coding sequence is TGTGCCAGCAGCACCGCCAGACCATACTACGAGCAGTACTTC. Its protein product is CASSTARPYYEQYF. Filled out from reference TRBV7-9 and TRBJ2-7, the complete variable domain reads DTGVSQNPRHKITKRGQNVTFRCDPISEHNRLYWYRQTLGQGPEFLTYFQNEAQLEKSRLLSDRFSAERPKGSFSTLEIQRTEQGDSAMYLCASSTARPYYEQYFGPGTRLTVT.

This clonotype was picked up many times. CDR3 sequence reads: CASTWVAGEQETQYF. The CDR3 nucleotides read TGCGCCAGCACTTGGGTAGCGGGGGAACAAGAGACCCAGTACTTC. The V gene is TRBV5-1, the J gene TRBJ2-5; 9 bases are shared with TRBD2. The germline V gene has CDR1 SGHRS and CDR2 YFSETQ. The length of the CDR3 is 15 residues. Trimming cost V 6 bases and J 2 bases; bases outside gene matches: 8.

Written as DNA, the CDR3 is TGTGCCAGCAGCACGGACCTTATAGGGAATGAGCAGTTCTTC. It specifies CASSTDLIGNEQFF. The chain joins TRBV7-2 to TRBJ2-1; unclear D gene. V was shortened by 5 bases and J by 7 bases, with 15 bases between the two germline ends. CDR1 and CDR2 (germline): SGHTA, FQGNSA. The CDR3 totals 14 residues. Together with reference TRBV7-2 and TRBJ2-1, the CDR3 gives the full variable domain: GAGVSQSPSNKVTEKGKDVELRCDPISGHTALYWYRQSLGQGLEFLIYFQGNSAPDKSGLPSDRFSAERTGGSVSTLTIQRTQQEDSAVYLCASSTDLIGNEQFFGPGTRLTVL.

The chain uses TRBV7-9 and TRBJ2-1; D is uncertain. The germline V gene has CDR1 SEHNR and CDR2 FQNEAQ (reference sequence). CDR3 length: 14 amino acids. Trimming took off 4 bases at V and 6 bases at J, with 13 bases between the two ends. The CDR3, as DNA: TGTGCCAGCAGCTCCGAGGACCAATTCAATGAGCAGTTCTTC. This encodes CASSSEDQFNEQFF.

This clonotype came up many times. CDR3 amino acids: CSARAASDTQYF. The CDR3 nucleotides are TGCAGTGCTAGAGCGGCCTCAGATACGCAGTATTTT. The gene calls are TRBV20-1 and TRBJ2-3; D not resolved. CDR1 and CDR2 from the germline V gene are DFQATT and SNEGSKA (reference sequence). V lost 1 base, J lost 4 bases, and 6 bases lay in between. The CDR3 loop spans 12 amino acids.

The chain has TRBV29-1 and TRBJ1-2; D is undetermined. This CDR3 is 15 amino acids long. Trimming took 0 bases from V and 4 from J, leaving 15 bases between them. The germline V gene encodes CDR1 SQVTM and CDR2 ANQGSEA. The CDR3 bases are TGCAGCGTTGAAGATCCTGTGGGGTTAAGCTATGGCTACACCTTC. This encodes CSVEDPVGLSYGYTF.

The chain uses TRBV7-8 and TRBJ2-1; perhaps TRBD2 as D (5 bases). Germline CDR1 and CDR2: SGHVS and FQNEAQ. The CDR3 is 14 amino acids. V was clipped by 5 bases and J by 7 bases, with 15 bases between them. The DNA of the CDR3 is TGTGCCAGCAGCCCAGCGAGGGATGGTAATGAGCAGTTCTTC. Its translation: CASSPARDGNEQFF.

This clonotype was seen a handful of times. The chain joins TRBV18 to TRBJ2-3, with TRBD1 matching over 9 bases. The CDR3 runs to 16 residues. From germline, CDR1 is KGHSH and CDR2 LQKENI. The J segment lost 4 bases and the V segment lost 4 bases, leaving 9 bases of the junction unmatched. CDR3 nucleotides: TGTGCCAGCTCACGCCTCCCTGGACAGGGGTCAGATACGCAGTATTTT. Translating gives CASSRLPGQGSDTQYF.

The V gene is TRBV20-1, the J gene TRBJ2-5; D possibly corresponds to TRBD1 (7 bases). The germline V gene encodes CDR1 DFQATT and CDR2 SNEGSKA (reference sequence). The CDR3 is 15 residues long. V dropped 1 base and J dropped 5 bases, with 17 bases sitting between them. CDR3 sequence: CSARGAGTVLETQYF. The CDR3, as DNA: TGCAGTGCTAGAGGGGCGGGGACAGTGCTGGAGACCCAGTACTTC.

This clonotype was seen a handful of times. The chain uses TRBV4-1 and TRBJ2-6; TRBD1 or TRBD2 may be the D gene (5 bases each). V lost 1 base, J lost 0 bases, and 10 bases lay in between. There are 17 residues in the CDR3. Germline V gene lookup returns CDR1 MGHRA and CDR2 YSYEKL. In DNA form, the CDR3 reads TGCGCCAGCAGCCAAGTTCATGGGGGCTCTGGGGCCAACGTCCTGACTTTC. The encoded protein is CASSQVHGGSGANVLTF.

The table lists this clonotype with many counts. This chain connects TRBV27 to TRBJ2-7; D perhaps matches TRBD2 (6 bases). Trimming stripped 3 bases from V and 0 bases from J, with 9 bases between. The CDR3 loop spans 14 amino acids. Germline V gene sequence: CDR1 MNHEY, CDR2 SMNVEV (reference sequence). Here the CDR3 DNA reads TGTGCCAGCAGTTTTGGGGGGAACTCCTACGAGCAGTACTTC. Translated, it gives CASSFGGNSYEQYF.

This sequence joins TRBV4-1 and TRBJ1-5; 9 bases fit TRBD1. The CDR3 has 16 residues. Germline CDR1 is MGHRA and CDR2 is YSYEKL. J was trimmed by 3 bases and V by 4 bases; bases with no gene match: 7. CDR3 DNA: TGCGCCAGCAGCCCAGTCGGGACAGGGAACAATCAGCCCCAGCATTTT. This encodes CASSPVGTGNNQPQHF.

This clonotype was found many times. The gene calls are TRBV5-1 and TRBJ2-7; tentatively, D is TRBD1 (6 bases). Trimming removed 0 bases from V and 2 bases from J, with 9 bases in between. The CDR3 sequence is 14 residues long. The germline CDR1 and CDR2 sequences are SGHRS and YFSETQ. Here the CDR3 DNA reads TGCGCCAGCAGCTTGGACAGGGCCCCCTACGAGCAGTACTTC. As protein: CASSLDRAPYEQYF.

Worth noting for this clonotype: A clone one base away is much larger, so this may be a read error. J is TRBJ2-3 and V is TRBV20-1, with 7 nucleotides matching TRBD2. V was pared by 0 bases and J by 6 bases, with 9 bases of the junction left unmatched. The CDR3 covers 15 residues. Germline-derived CDR1 and CDR2 are DFQATT and SNEGSKA (reference sequence). The CDR3 DNA reads TGCAGTGCTAGAGATGGGAGCAGCGGGGAGGATACGCAGTATTTT. This translates into CSARDGSSGEDTQYF.

The V call is TRBV12-5, the J call TRBJ2-2; either TRBD1 or TRBD2 may fit D (5 bases each). Per the germline V gene, CDR1 is LGHNT and CDR2 is FRNRAP. This CDR3 has 15 amino acids. Trimming removed 9 bases from V and 0 bases from J, with 14 bases in between. CDR3 loop: CASGPQGANTGELFF. The CDR3 DNA reads TGTGCTAGCGGGCCCCAGGGAGCGAACACCGGGGAGCTGTTTTTT.

The V call is TRBV24-1, the J call TRBJ2-1; weak D call: TRBD2 (7 bases). The V end lost 12 bases, the J end lost 2 bases, and 22 bases lay between the germline ends. The CDR3 is 16 residues long. Germline V lookup: CDR1 KGHDR, CDR2 SFDVKD. This CDR3 reads CAVTSGGGRAYNEQFF. The CDR3 nucleotides are TGTGCCGTGACCTCTGGCGGGGGCCGGGCCTACAATGAGCAGTTCTTC.

Many counts were recorded for this clonotype. The gene calls are TRBV12-3 or TRBV12-4 and TRBJ2-7, with D uncertain. With 2 bases removed from V and 3 bases from J, the gap between germline ends came to 20 bases. This CDR3 region has 17 residues. In nucleotides, the CDR3 is TGTGCCAGCAGTTTAAAAGGTCGGGCAGAGACAAACTACGAGCAGTACTTC. Amino acid sequence: CASSLKGRAETNYEQYF.

This clonotype was counted only a few times. The chain joins TRBV28 to TRBJ2-7; TRBD1 matches at 7 bases. The CDR3 has 15 residues. Germline-derived CDR1 and CDR2 are MDHEN and SYDVKM. The V gene end was trimmed by 6 bases and the J gene end by 4 bases; junction bases not matched to a gene: 12. The CDR3 DNA is TGTGCCAGCAGAGGGGGCGGCAGGGGGAGTTACGAGCAGTACTTC. Translated: CASRGGGRGSYEQYF. Full variable domain (rest looked up from reference TRBV28 and TRBJ2-7): DVKVTQSSRYLVKRTGEKVFLECVQDMDHENMFWYRQDPGLGLRLIYFSYDVKMKEKGDIPEGYSVSREKKERFSLILESASTNQTSMYLCASRGGGRGSYEQYFGPGTRLTVT.

In this sample, this clonotype turned up a few times. V is TRBV5-1 and J is TRBJ2-1; D is ambiguous. Germline values: CDR1 SGHRS, CDR2 YFSETQ. Trimming took 4 bases from V and 5 from J, leaving 16 bases between them. CDR3 length equals 15 residues. For the CDR3, the DNA is TGCGCCAGCAGCCAAGGACCAACAATCGACAATGAGCAGTTCTTC. As protein: CASSQGPTIDNEQFF.